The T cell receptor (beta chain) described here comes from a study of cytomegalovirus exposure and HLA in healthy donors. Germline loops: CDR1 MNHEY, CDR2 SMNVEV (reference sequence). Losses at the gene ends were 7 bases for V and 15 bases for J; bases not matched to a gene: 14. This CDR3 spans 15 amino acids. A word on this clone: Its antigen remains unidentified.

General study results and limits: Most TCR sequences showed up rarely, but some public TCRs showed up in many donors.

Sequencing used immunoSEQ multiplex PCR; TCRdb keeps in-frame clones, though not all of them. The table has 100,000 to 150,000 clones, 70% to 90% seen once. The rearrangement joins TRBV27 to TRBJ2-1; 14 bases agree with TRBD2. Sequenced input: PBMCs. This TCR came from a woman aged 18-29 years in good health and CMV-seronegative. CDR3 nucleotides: TGTGCCAGCATCCTAAGGGGGACTAGCGGGAGTACGGTGTTCTTC. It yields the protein CASILRGTSGSTVFF.